A single sample is the source of the 2 T cell receptor beta chains below, sequenced in a study of T cell changes during pregnancy in multiple sclerosis. Generated by immunoSEQ multiplex PCR, the TCRdb table keeps only in-frame clones and is missing some. The repertoire holds approximately 57,000 clones, with 75% to 95% as singletons. This sample comprised peripheral blood, obtained after pregnancy. These receptors were collected from a female donor in good health, enrolled as a control in a pregnancy study.

This clone has a handful of counts. This sequence joins TRBV5-1 and TRBJ2-1; 15 nucleotides match TRBD2. This CDR3 is 16 amino acids long. Trimming cost V 0 bases and J 9 bases; bases outside gene matches: 4. Germline lookup yields CDR1 SGHRS and CDR2 YFSETQ. The CDR3 DNA is TGCGCCAGCAGCTTGGCAGGACTAGCGGGGGGGGGTGAGCAGTTCTTC. Its protein is CASSLAGLAGGGEQFF.

This clone was observed a few times. The V call is TRBV29-1, the J call TRBJ1-1; a possible D gene is TRBD1 (6 bases). Per the germline V gene, CDR1 is SQVTM and CDR2 is ANQGSEA. V lost 2 bases to trimming and J lost 3 bases, with 7 bases between them. The CDR3 consists of 12 residues. Here the CDR3 reads CSVERGYTEAFF. In DNA, the CDR3 is TGCAGCGTTGAAAGGGGGTACACTGAAGCTTTCTTT.